The source of this T cell receptor (beta chain) is a study of T cells expressing NK-cell markers. As for the study in general: It was from sorted CD3+CD56+NKG2C+, CD3+CD56+NKG2C- and CD3+CD56-NKG2C+ T cells that TCR beta repertoires came. General observations from the study: For four donors, these clonotypes were likewise the leading ones in the CD3+CD56-NKG2C+ fraction.

Germline-derived CDR1 and CDR2 are LNHDA and SQIVND (reference sequence). This CDR3 is built from 16 residues. To note about this clonotype: Its antigen remains unidentified.

5'RACE template switching built TCR beta cDNA with unique molecular identifiers. TCRdb reprocessed the 5' RACE reads, with one entry per CDR3 protein and no DNA. The sample includes 150,000 or so distinct CDR3 sequences. The sequence came from a woman aged 18-70 years in good health. The V call is TRBV19, the J call TRBJ2-2; lacking DNA, the TRBD2 call made by TCRdb goes unchecked. The material sequenced was blood T cells: a sorted CD56 or NKG2C T cell subset, CD4+ or CD8+ T cells, or bulk PBMC T cells (not recorded which). The CDR3 here is CASSISPLASAGELFF.